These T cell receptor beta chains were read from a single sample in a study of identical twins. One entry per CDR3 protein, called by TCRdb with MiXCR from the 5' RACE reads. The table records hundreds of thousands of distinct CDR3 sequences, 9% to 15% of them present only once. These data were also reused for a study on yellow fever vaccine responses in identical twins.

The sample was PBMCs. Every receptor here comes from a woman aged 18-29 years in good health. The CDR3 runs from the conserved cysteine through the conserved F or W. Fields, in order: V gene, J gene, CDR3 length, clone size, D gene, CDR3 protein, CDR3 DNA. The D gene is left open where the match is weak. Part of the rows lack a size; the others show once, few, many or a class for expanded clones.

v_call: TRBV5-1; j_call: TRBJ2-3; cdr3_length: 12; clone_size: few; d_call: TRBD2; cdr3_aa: CASSLGAGDAYF; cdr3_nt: TGCGCCAGCAGCTTGGGGGCGGGGGACGCGTATTTT
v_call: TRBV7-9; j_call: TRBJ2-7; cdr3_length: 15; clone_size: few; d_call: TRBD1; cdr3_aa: CASSDWDRGIDEQYF; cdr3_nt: TGTGCCAGCAGCGACTGGGACAGGGGTATCGACGAGCAGTACTTC
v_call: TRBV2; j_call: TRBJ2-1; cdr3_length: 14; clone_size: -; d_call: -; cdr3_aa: CASSDGQGRNEQFF; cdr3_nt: TGTGCCAGCAGTGATGGTCAGGGGAGAAATGAGCAGTTCTTC
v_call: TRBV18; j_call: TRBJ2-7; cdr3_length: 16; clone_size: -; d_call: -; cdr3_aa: CASSPEPGLSSYEQYF; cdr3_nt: TGTGCCAGCTCACCAGAGCCGGGACTCAGCTCCTACGAGCAGTACTTC
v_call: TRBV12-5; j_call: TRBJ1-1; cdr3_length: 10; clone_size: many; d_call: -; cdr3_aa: CAEGDSEAFF; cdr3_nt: TGTGCGGAGGGGGACTCTGAAGCTTTCTTT
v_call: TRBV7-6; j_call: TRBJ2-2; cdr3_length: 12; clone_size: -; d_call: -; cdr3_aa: CASTRYAGELFF; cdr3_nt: TGTGCCAGCACTCGGTATGCCGGGGAGCTGTTTTTT
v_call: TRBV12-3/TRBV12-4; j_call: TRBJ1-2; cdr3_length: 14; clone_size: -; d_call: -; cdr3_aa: CASSFRTFNYGYTF; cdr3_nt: TGTGCCAGCAGTTTTAGGACCTTTAACTATGGCTACACCTTC
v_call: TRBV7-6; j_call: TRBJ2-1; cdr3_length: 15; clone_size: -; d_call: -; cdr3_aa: CASSLGGTNLREQFF; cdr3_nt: TGTGCCAGCAGCTTAGGCGGGACCAATCTCCGGGAGCAGTTCTTC
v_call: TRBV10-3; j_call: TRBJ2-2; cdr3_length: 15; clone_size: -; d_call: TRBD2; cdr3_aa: CAISEGTTNTGELFF; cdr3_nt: TGTGCCATCAGTGAGGGGACTACGAACACCGGGGAGCTGTTTTTT
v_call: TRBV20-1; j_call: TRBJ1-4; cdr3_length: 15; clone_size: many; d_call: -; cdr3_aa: CSARDPFSNNEKLFF; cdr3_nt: TGCAGTGCTAGAGATCCCTTTAGTAACAATGAAAAACTGTTTTTT
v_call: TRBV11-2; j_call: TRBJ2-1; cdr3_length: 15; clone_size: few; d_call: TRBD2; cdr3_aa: CASSRGLAGEGEQFF; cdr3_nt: TGTGCCAGCAGCCGAGGACTAGCGGGAGAAGGAGAGCAGTTCTTC
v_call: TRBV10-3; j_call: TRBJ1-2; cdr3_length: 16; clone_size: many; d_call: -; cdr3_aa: CAIRDSEETANYGYTF; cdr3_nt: TGTGCCATCAGAGACAGCGAGGAAACCGCTAACTATGGCTACACCTTC
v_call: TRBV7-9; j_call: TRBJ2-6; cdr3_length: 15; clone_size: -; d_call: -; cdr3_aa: CASSLRITGANVLTF; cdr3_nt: TGTGCCAGCAGCTTAAGGATAACTGGGGCCAACGTCCTGACTTTC
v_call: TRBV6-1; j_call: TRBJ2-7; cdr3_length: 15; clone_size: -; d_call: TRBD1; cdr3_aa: CASSLDRLTLYEQYF; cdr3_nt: TGTGCCAGCAGTCTGGACAGGCTTACTCTTTACGAGCAGTACTTC
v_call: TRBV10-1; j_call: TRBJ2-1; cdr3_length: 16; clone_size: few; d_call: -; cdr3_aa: CASSESLGSIYNEQFF; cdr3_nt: TGCGCCAGCAGTGAGTCTTTGGGGAGTATCTACAATGAGCAGTTCTTC
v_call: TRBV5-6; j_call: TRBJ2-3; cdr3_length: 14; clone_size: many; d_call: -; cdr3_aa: CASSFDRLTDTQYF; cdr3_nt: TGTGCCAGCAGCTTCGACCGCCTCACAGATACGCAGTATTTT
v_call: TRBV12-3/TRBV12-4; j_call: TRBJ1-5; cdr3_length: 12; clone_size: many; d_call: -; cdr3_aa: CASSLGVSPQHF; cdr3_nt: TGTGCCAGCAGCCTCGGGGTATCGCCCCAGCATTTT
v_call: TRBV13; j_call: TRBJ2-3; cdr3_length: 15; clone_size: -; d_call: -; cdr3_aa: CASSLSERHTDTQYF; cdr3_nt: TGTGCCAGCAGCTTATCTGAGCGGCACACAGATACGCAGTATTTT
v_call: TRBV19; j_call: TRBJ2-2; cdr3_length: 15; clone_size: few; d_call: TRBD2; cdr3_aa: CASSTLAGPTGELFF; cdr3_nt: TGTGCCAGTAGTACGTTAGCGGGGCCCACCGGGGAGCTGTTTTTT
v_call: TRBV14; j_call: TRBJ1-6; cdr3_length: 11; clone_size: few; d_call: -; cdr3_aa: CASSQGPPLHF; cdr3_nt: TGTGCCAGCAGCCAAGGGCCACCCCTCCACTTT
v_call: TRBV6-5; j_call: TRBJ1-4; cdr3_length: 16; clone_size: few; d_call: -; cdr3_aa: CASSWSLGETNEKLFF; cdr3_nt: TGTGCCAGCAGTTGGTCCCTTGGGGAAACTAATGAAAAACTGTTTTTT
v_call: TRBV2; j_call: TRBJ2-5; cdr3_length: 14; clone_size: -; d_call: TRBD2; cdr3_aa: CASRPRDYQETHYF; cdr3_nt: TGTGCCAGCAGACCCCGGGACTACCAAGAGACCCACTACTTC
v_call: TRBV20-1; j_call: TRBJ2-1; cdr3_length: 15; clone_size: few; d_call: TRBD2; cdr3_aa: CSARDPSGGPWEQFF; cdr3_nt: TGCAGTGCTAGAGATCCTTCGGGAGGGCCTTGGGAGCAGTTCTTC
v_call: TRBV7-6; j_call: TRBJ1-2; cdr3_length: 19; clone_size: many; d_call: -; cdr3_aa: CASSLAPYGRREEDYGYTF; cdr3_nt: TGTGCCAGCAGCTTAGCCCCCTATGGTAGGAGGGAGGAAGACTATGGCTACACCTTC
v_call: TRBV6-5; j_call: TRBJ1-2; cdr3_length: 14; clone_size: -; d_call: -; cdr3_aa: CASSSRARGGGYTF; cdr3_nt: TGTGCCAGCAGTTCCCGGGCCCGGGGAGGTGGCTACACCTTC
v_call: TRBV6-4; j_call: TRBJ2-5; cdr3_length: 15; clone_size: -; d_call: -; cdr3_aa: CASSGPWGKKETQYF; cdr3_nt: TGTGCCAGCAGTGGCCCCTGGGGGAAAAAAGAGACCCAGTACTTC
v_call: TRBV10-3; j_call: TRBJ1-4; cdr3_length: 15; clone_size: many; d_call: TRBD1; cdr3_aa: CAISEGTGDVEKLFF; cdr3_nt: TGTGCCATCAGTGAAGGGACAGGGGACGTTGAAAAACTGTTTTTT
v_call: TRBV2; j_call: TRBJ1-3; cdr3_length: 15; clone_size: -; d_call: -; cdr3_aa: CASSVRISSGNTIYF; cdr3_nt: TGTGCCAGCAGCGTCAGGATTAGCTCTGGAAACACCATATATTTT
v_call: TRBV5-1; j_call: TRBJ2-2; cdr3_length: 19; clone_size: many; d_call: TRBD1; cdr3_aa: CASSLQGPSSGRNTGELFF; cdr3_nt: TGCGCCAGCAGCTTACAGGGGCCATCGTCGGGGAGGAACACCGGGGAGCTGTTTTTT
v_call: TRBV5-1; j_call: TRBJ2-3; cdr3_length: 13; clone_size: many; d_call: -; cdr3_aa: CASSGGSTDTQYF; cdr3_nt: TGCGCCAGCAGCGGGGGGAGCACAGATACGCAGTATTTT
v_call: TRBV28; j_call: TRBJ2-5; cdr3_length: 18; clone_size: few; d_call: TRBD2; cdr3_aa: CASSPMPGLAGVQETQYF; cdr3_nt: TGTGCCAGCAGCCCCATGCCGGGACTAGCGGGAGTCCAAGAGACCCAGTACTTC
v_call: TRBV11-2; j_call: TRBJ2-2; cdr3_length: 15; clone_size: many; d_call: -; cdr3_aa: CASSSVTAPGGELFF; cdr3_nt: TGTGCCAGCAGCTCGGTGACGGCTCCAGGGGGGGAGCTGTTTTTT
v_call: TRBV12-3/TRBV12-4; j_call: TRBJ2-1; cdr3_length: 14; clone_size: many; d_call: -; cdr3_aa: CASSLGLPYNEQFF; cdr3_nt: TGTGCCAGCAGTTTGGGTCTTCCGTACAATGAGCAGTTCTTC
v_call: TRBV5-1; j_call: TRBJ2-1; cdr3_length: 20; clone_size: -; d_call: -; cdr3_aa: CASSKRTSGLGGQRGNEQFF; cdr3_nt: TGCGCCAGCAGCAAAAGGACGTCCGGACTCGGTGGGCAGCGAGGGAATGAGCAGTTCTTC
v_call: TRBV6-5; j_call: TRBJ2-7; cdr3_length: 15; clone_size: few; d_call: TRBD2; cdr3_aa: CASSYSGTSGYEQYF; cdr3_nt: TGTGCCAGCAGTTACTCCGGGACTAGTGGTTACGAGCAGTACTTC
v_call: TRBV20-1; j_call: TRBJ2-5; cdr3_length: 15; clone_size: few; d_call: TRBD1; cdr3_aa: CSARTDRAPLLAQYF; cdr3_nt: TGCAGTGCTAGAACCGACAGGGCCCCCCTGTTGGCCCAGTACTTC
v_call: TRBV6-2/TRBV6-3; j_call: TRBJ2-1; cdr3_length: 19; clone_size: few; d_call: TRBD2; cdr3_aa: CASSYSLAGGPSSYNEQFF; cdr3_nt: TGTGCCAGCAGTTACTCACTAGCGGGAGGCCCCAGCTCCTACAATGAGCAGTTCTTC